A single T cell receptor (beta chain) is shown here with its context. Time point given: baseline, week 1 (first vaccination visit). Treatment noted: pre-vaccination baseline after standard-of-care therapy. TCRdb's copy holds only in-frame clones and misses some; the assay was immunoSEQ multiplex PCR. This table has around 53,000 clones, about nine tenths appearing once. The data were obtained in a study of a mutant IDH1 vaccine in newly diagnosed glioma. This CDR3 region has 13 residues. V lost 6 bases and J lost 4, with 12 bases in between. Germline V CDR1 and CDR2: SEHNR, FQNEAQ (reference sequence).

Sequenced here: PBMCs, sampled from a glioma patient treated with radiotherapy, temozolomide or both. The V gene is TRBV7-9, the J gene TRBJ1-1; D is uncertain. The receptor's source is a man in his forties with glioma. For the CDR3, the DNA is TGTGCCAGCAGGTCTCCGGGGAGCACTGAAGCTTTCTTT. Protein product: CASRSPGSTEAFF.